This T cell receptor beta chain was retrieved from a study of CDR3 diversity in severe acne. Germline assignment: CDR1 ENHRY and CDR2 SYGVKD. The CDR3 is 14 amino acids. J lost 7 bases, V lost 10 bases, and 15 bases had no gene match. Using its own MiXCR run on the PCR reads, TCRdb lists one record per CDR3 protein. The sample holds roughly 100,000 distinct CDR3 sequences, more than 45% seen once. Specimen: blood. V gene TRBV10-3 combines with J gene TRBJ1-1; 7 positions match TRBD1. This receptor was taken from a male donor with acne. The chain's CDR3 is CASIQTPGGGEAFF. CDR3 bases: TGTGCCAGCATCCAGACCCCAGGGGGGGGTGAAGCTTTCTTT.